This T cell receptor (beta chain) came from a study of Ad26.COV2.S vaccination and SARS-CoV-2 variants. Overall study context: Donor was in the COV1001 Ad26.COV2.S trial arm.

The V gene's germline CDR1 is MNHEY and CDR2 SVGEGT. The CDR3 totals 19 residues. Trimming removed 0 bases from V and 1 base from J; junction bases left unmatched: 8. The treatment is: some 20 received Ad26.COV2.S at low or high dose, single or two shots; several received placebo; per-sample allocation not given. Collection of samples fell on day 63 after the first vaccine or placebo injection. This table comes from immunoSEQ multiplex PCR, and its TCRdb copy is limited to in-frame clones, with some not included. The sample includes approximately 480,000 clones, around nine tenths of them seen just once.

The sequencing used peripheral blood, collected in a trial of Ad26.COV2.S vaccine versus placebo. The receptor comes from a person aged 18-65 years who received the Ad26.COV2.S COVID-19 vaccine or a placebo. This chain links TRBV6-2 or TRBV6-3 with TRBJ2-2, with TRBD2 matching 10 bases. CDR3 protein: CASSYSGSGRPMNTGELFF. In DNA, the CDR3 is TGTGCCAGCAGTTACTCGGGTAGCGGGAGGCCAATGAACACCGGGGAGCTGTTTTTT.